Described below is a single T cell receptor beta chain sequence and its context. J lost 5 bases, V lost 3 bases, and 5 bases had no gene match. Germline-derived CDR1 and CDR2 are WSHSY and SAAADI. There are 15 residues in the CDR3. The sample comes from a study of blood T cell repertoires in COVID-19. Across the study: Italy, Spain and the United States were the sources of the convalescent and acute COVID-19 samples.

In the original analysis: Cell counts per sample came from amplifying reference gene primers. Libraries were prepared by immunoSEQ multiplex PCR; TCRdb keeps only in-frame clonotypes and omits some of them. V, J and clone size were drawn from that table, and D and trimming were deduced from the DNA. The table lists under 150,000 clones, almost 85% of them singletons, with 5.5% in the top ten. Participants were placed into cohorts based on the clinical history they reported. J is TRBJ2-2 and V is TRBV10-2; 8 bases align to TRBD2. The TCR comes from a man aged 35-49 years with acute COVID-19. Sequencing used PBMCs or T cells enriched from blood (not recorded which). The CDR3 loop reads CASSEGLAETGELFF. DNA of the CDR3: TGCGCCAGCAGTGAAGGACTAGCTGAAACCGGGGAGCTGTTTTTT.